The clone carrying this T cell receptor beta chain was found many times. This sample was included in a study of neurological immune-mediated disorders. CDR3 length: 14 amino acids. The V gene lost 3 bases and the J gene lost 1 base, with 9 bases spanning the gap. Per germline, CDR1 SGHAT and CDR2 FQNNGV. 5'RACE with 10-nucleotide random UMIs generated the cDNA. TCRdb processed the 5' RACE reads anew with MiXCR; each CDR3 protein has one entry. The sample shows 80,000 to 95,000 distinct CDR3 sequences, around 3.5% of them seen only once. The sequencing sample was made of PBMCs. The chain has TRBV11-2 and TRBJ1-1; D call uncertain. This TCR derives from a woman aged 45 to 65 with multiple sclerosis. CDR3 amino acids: CASSLYQANTEAFF. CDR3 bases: TGTGCCAGCAGCTTGTACCAGGCGAACACTGAAGCTTTCTTT.